This is a list of T cell receptor beta chains from one sample in a study of T cells in Graves' hyperthyroidism and ophthalmopathy. TCRdb recomputed calls from the multiplex PCR reads with MiXCR, one row per CDR3 protein. The sample gives 130,000 or so distinct CDR3 sequences, over 20% of which show up once; about two thirds is in the top ten. Material: blood. These receptors came from a woman aged 45-65 years with Graves' hyperthyroidism that later progressed to Graves' ophthalmopathy. Each CDR3 is given with its conserved first and last residue. Fields, in order: D gene, J gene, V gene, clone size, CDR3 DNA, CDR3 protein. The D gene is left open where the match is weak. Size values are once, few and many counts, or a class for expanded clones, and some rows have none.

d_call: .; j_call: TRBJ1-5; v_call: TRBV28; clone_size: many; cdr3_nt: TGTGCCAGCAGCTCTGGAGAGGTTGGGAGCCAGCCCCAGCATTTT; cdr3_aa: CASSSGEVGSQPQHF
d_call: .; j_call: TRBJ2-7; v_call: TRBV6-1; clone_size: many; cdr3_nt: TGTGCCAGCAGTCCGGGACAATTCTACGAGCAGTACTTC; cdr3_aa: CASSPGQFYEQYF
d_call: .; j_call: TRBJ1-2; v_call: TRBV2; clone_size: many; cdr3_nt: TGTGCCAGCAGGGCAGACCTTCCTGATGGCTACACCTTC; cdr3_aa: CASRADLPDGYTF
d_call: TRBD1; j_call: TRBJ1-1; v_call: TRBV30; clone_size: many; cdr3_nt: TGTGCCTGGAGTGCATTTGGGACAGGGCCCACTGAAGCTTTCTTT; cdr3_aa: CAWSAFGTGPTEAFF
d_call: TRBD1; j_call: TRBJ2-7; v_call: TRBV6-1; clone_size: .; cdr3_nt: TGTGCCAGCAGTATGGGACAGGGGAGGGCCTCTTACGAGCAGTACTTC; cdr3_aa: CASSMGQGRASYEQYF
d_call: .; j_call: TRBJ1-4; v_call: TRBV30; clone_size: many; cdr3_nt: TGTGCCTGGAGTCCGTTGGGACAAGCTAATGAAAAACTGTTTTTT; cdr3_aa: CAWSPLGQANEKLFF
d_call: .; j_call: TRBJ1-1; v_call: TRBV19; clone_size: .; cdr3_nt: TGTGCCAGTAGTAGGTCGAGGGGTGAAGCTTTCTTT; cdr3_aa: CASSRSRGEAFF
d_call: .; j_call: TRBJ2-5; v_call: TRBV5-5; clone_size: many; cdr3_nt: TGTGCCAGCAGCTCGCTGGAGGTGCAGACCCAGTACTTC; cdr3_aa: CASSSLEVQTQYF
d_call: TRBD1; j_call: TRBJ1-2; v_call: TRBV25-1; clone_size: .; cdr3_nt: TGTGCCAGCAGTGGAGGACAGGAAGGCAGGGTACACTATGGCTACACCTTC; cdr3_aa: CASSGGQEGRVHYGYTF
d_call: TRBD2; j_call: TRBJ2-3; v_call: TRBV5-1; clone_size: few; cdr3_nt: TGCGCCAGCAGCTCCTGGACTAGTTCGGGCGGGAATACGCAGTATTTT; cdr3_aa: CASSSWTSSGGNTQYF
d_call: TRBD1; j_call: TRBJ2-5; v_call: TRBV28; clone_size: medium-sized; cdr3_nt: TGTGCCAGCAGTGGGTGGAGGACAGGGGGGCAAGAGACCCAGTACTTC; cdr3_aa: CASSGWRTGGQETQYF
d_call: TRBD1; j_call: TRBJ1-2; v_call: TRBV5-1; clone_size: many; cdr3_nt: TGCGCCAGCAGCTCTGCAGGGGGCGCAGTCACCGGCTACACCTTC; cdr3_aa: CASSSAGGAVTGYTF
d_call: .; j_call: TRBJ2-1; v_call: TRBV20-1; clone_size: many; cdr3_nt: TGCAGTGCTAGCGGGAGCCCCATGGGGAATGAGCAGTTCTTC; cdr3_aa: CSASGSPMGNEQFF
d_call: .; j_call: TRBJ2-3; v_call: TRBV5-1; clone_size: many; cdr3_nt: TGCGCCAGCAGCTTCAGGGCTGCGGGCTCAGATACGCAGTATTTT; cdr3_aa: CASSFRAAGSDTQYF
d_call: TRBD2; j_call: TRBJ2-5; v_call: TRBV19; clone_size: few; cdr3_nt: TGTGCCAGTAGTGATGGAGCGGGAGGAACAGAGACCCAGTACTTC; cdr3_aa: CASSDGAGGTETQYF
d_call: TRBD1; j_call: TRBJ2-1; v_call: TRBV3-1; clone_size: .; cdr3_nt: TGTGCCAGCAGCCAAGATCGGACAGGGGGCAGTGAGCAGTTCTTC; cdr3_aa: CASSQDRTGGSEQFF
d_call: .; j_call: TRBJ2-3; v_call: TRBV7-9; clone_size: few; cdr3_nt: TGTGCCAGTAGCGTCTTAAACACAGATACGCAGTATTTT; cdr3_aa: CASSVLNTDTQYF
d_call: .; j_call: TRBJ1-2; v_call: TRBV15; clone_size: few; cdr3_nt: TGTGCCACCAGCAGACCGGGACGGAGGGTTGATGGCTACACCTTC; cdr3_aa: CATSRPGRRVDGYTF
d_call: .; j_call: TRBJ2-7; v_call: TRBV15; clone_size: once; cdr3_nt: TGTGCCACCAGCCCCGGGACAACGAACTACGAGCAGTACTTC; cdr3_aa: CATSPGTTNYEQYF
d_call: TRBD1; j_call: TRBJ2-1; v_call: TRBV3-1; clone_size: .; cdr3_nt: TGTGCCAGCAGCCACCCCGACAGGGGAGGTAACAATGAGCAGTTCTTC; cdr3_aa: CASSHPDRGGNNEQFF
d_call: .; j_call: TRBJ1-2; v_call: TRBV27; clone_size: few; cdr3_nt: TGTGCCGCTATAGCGCCCTTTAACTATGGCTACACCTTC; cdr3_aa: CAAIAPFNYGYTF
d_call: TRBD2; j_call: TRBJ2-1; v_call: TRBV11-2; clone_size: many; cdr3_nt: TGTGCCAGCAGCACCCCCGGGACTACTAATAAGCAGTTCTTC; cdr3_aa: CASSTPGTTNKQFF
d_call: TRBD1; j_call: TRBJ2-1; v_call: TRBV27; clone_size: .; cdr3_nt: TGTGCCAGCGGCCGGGACAGGGGATTCGATGAGCAGTTCTTC; cdr3_aa: CASGRDRGFDEQFF
d_call: .; j_call: TRBJ2-2; v_call: TRBV30; clone_size: many; cdr3_nt: TGTGCCTGGATAGGTCAGAGCACCGGGGAGCTGTTTTTT; cdr3_aa: CAWIGQSTGELFF
d_call: TRBD2; j_call: TRBJ2-7; v_call: TRBV9; clone_size: many; cdr3_nt: TGTGCCAGCAGCGTAGGACTAGCGGGAGCTTCCGAGCAGTACTTC; cdr3_aa: CASSVGLAGASEQYF
d_call: TRBD2; j_call: TRBJ2-1; v_call: TRBV27; clone_size: .; cdr3_nt: TGTGCCAGCAGTTCAATGGGACTAGCGGAGAACAATGAGCAGTTCTTC; cdr3_aa: CASSSMGLAENNEQFF
d_call: TRBD1; j_call: TRBJ1-2; v_call: TRBV6-1; clone_size: few; cdr3_nt: TGTGCCAGCAGTCACCCCGGACAGGGAGGCGGCTATGGCTACACCTTC; cdr3_aa: CASSHPGQGGGYGYTF
d_call: TRBD2; j_call: TRBJ2-5; v_call: TRBV28; clone_size: .; cdr3_nt: TGTGCCAGCAGCGAACAGGGGACTAGCGGGAGGGGGGGGGAGACCCAGTACTTC; cdr3_aa: CASSEQGTSGRGGETQYF
d_call: .; j_call: TRBJ1-5; v_call: TRBV6-2/TRBV6-3; clone_size: many; cdr3_nt: TGTGCCAGCAGTCCTGCGGGCTCGACGGGGCAGCCCCAGCATTTT; cdr3_aa: CASSPAGSTGQPQHF
d_call: TRBD1; j_call: TRBJ1-6; v_call: TRBV20-1; clone_size: .; cdr3_nt: TGCAGTGCCAGTGTGGACAGGATAAATTCACCCCTCCACTTT; cdr3_aa: CSASVDRINSPLHF
d_call: .; j_call: TRBJ2-2; v_call: TRBV29-1; clone_size: .; cdr3_nt: TGCAGCGGCGGGACAGCAGACGTCGGGGAGCTGTTTTTT; cdr3_aa: CSGGTADVGELFF
d_call: .; j_call: TRBJ2-7; v_call: TRBV6-9; clone_size: .; cdr3_nt: TGTGCCAGCAGTTACCCTAGATTTGGCGGGGACACCTACGAGCAGTACTTC; cdr3_aa: CASSYPRFGGDTYEQYF
d_call: .; j_call: TRBJ2-1; v_call: TRBV2; clone_size: many; cdr3_nt: TGTGCCAGCAGCGGACGGGACTCGCAGGGCCATGAGCAGTTCTTC; cdr3_aa: CASSGRDSQGHEQFF
d_call: .; j_call: TRBJ1-4; v_call: TRBV6-1; clone_size: many; cdr3_nt: TGTGCCAGCAGTGAGGACTCGGGCCGCCGGGAAAAACTGTTTTTT; cdr3_aa: CASSEDSGRREKLFF
d_call: .; j_call: TRBJ1-3; v_call: TRBV18; clone_size: few; cdr3_nt: TGTGCCAGCTCACCACCAGTCCAGATGACCATATATTTT; cdr3_aa: CASSPPVQMTIYF
d_call: .; j_call: TRBJ1-1; v_call: TRBV19; clone_size: .; cdr3_nt: TGTGCCAGTAGTCTATACAGTAAAGGGACTGAAGCTTTCTTT; cdr3_aa: CASSLYSKGTEAFF
d_call: .; j_call: TRBJ1-2; v_call: TRBV20-1; clone_size: few; cdr3_nt: TGCAGTGCTAGAGTACAGGGAGATGGCTACACCTTC; cdr3_aa: CSARVQGDGYTF
d_call: .; j_call: TRBJ1-6; v_call: TRBV6-1; clone_size: .; cdr3_nt: TGTGCCAGCAGAAACAGGGCGAGCTCCTATAATTCACCCCTCCACTTT; cdr3_aa: CASRNRASSYNSPLHF
d_call: .; j_call: TRBJ2-7; v_call: TRBV28; clone_size: many; cdr3_nt: TGTGCCAGCACACTGGGGCGCGACGAGCAGTACTTC; cdr3_aa: CASTLGRDEQYF
d_call: TRBD1; j_call: TRBJ1-6; v_call: TRBV3-1; clone_size: many; cdr3_nt: TGTGCTACCGGGACAGGGACGGGTTCACCCCTCCACTTT; cdr3_aa: CATGTGTGSPLHF
d_call: TRBD1; j_call: TRBJ1-1; v_call: TRBV6-1; clone_size: many; cdr3_nt: TGTGCCAGCAGTGGATCCTCAGGGGGCAACACTGAAGCTTTCTTT; cdr3_aa: CASSGSSGGNTEAFF
d_call: TRBD2; j_call: TRBJ2-1; v_call: TRBV5-6; clone_size: .; cdr3_nt: TGTGCCAGCAGCTTGGGTCGCGGGAGAATGTGGGCCTACAATGAGCAGTTCTTC; cdr3_aa: CASSLGRGRMWAYNEQFF
d_call: TRBD2; j_call: TRBJ2-7; v_call: TRBV11-2; clone_size: many; cdr3_nt: TGTGCCAGCAGCATCAGGACTAGCGGGACCCCTCTCGAGCAGTACTTC; cdr3_aa: CASSIRTSGTPLEQYF
d_call: .; j_call: TRBJ2-1; v_call: TRBV2; clone_size: many; cdr3_nt: TGTGCCAGCACCAAAGGAGGACTGGGCAATGAGCAGTTCTTC; cdr3_aa: CASTKGGLGNEQFF
d_call: TRBD1; j_call: TRBJ1-1; v_call: TRBV29-1; clone_size: .; cdr3_nt: TGCAGCGTTCAGCAGGGGGTCACTGAAGCTTTCTTT; cdr3_aa: CSVQQGVTEAFF
d_call: .; j_call: TRBJ2-5; v_call: TRBV28; clone_size: many; cdr3_nt: TGTGCCAGCAGTTTTCCCGGAAAAGGCCAAGAGACCCAGTACTTC; cdr3_aa: CASSFPGKGQETQYF
d_call: TRBD2; j_call: TRBJ2-1; v_call: TRBV20-1; clone_size: many; cdr3_nt: TGCAGTGCTAGAGATGGGGCGGGAGGAGTCTACAATGAGCAGTTCTTC; cdr3_aa: CSARDGAGGVYNEQFF
d_call: .; j_call: TRBJ1-1; v_call: TRBV20-1; clone_size: .; cdr3_nt: TGCAGTGCTGTCGGGAGGGGCACTGAAGCTTTCTTT; cdr3_aa: CSAVGRGTEAFF
d_call: .; j_call: TRBJ1-2; v_call: TRBV15; clone_size: few; cdr3_nt: TGTGCCACCAGCAGAGCCGGCCCAGGGGCCGGCTATGGCTACACCTTC; cdr3_aa: CATSRAGPGAGYGYTF
d_call: .; j_call: TRBJ2-7; v_call: TRBV6-1; clone_size: many; cdr3_nt: TGTGCCAGCAGTGATAGGCTAACGTACGAGCAGTACTTC; cdr3_aa: CASSDRLTYEQYF
d_call: .; j_call: TRBJ2-7; v_call: TRBV4-3; clone_size: .; cdr3_nt: TGCGCCAGCAGCCAAGGCAGGACTCTCTCCTACGAGCAGTACTTC; cdr3_aa: CASSQGRTLSYEQYF
d_call: TRBD2; j_call: TRBJ2-3; v_call: TRBV5-1; clone_size: many; cdr3_nt: TGCGCCAGCAGCCTCTCAGGTAGCGGGGCGGCAGATACGCAGTATTTT; cdr3_aa: CASSLSGSGAADTQYF
d_call: .; j_call: TRBJ2-6; v_call: TRBV12-3/TRBV12-4; clone_size: many; cdr3_nt: TGTGCCAGCAGAGCCTCTGGGGCCAACGTCCTGACTTTC; cdr3_aa: CASRASGANVLTF
d_call: .; j_call: TRBJ2-1; v_call: TRBV12-3/TRBV12-4; clone_size: many; cdr3_nt: TGTGCCAGCAGCCGTAACAACAATGAGCAGTTCTTC; cdr3_aa: CASSRNNNEQFF
d_call: .; j_call: TRBJ2-3; v_call: TRBV2; clone_size: once; cdr3_nt: TGTGCCAGCAGCAGTTCTAGCGCTGCGTGGGATACGCAGTATTTT; cdr3_aa: CASSSSSAAWDTQYF
d_call: .; j_call: TRBJ1-2; v_call: TRBV6-1; clone_size: few; cdr3_nt: TGTGCCAGCAGTGCGGGACGAAGGAACTATGGCTACACCTTC; cdr3_aa: CASSAGRRNYGYTF